This T cell receptor beta chain was obtained from a study of blood T cells in healthy people across ages. The germline gives CDR1 MNHEY, CDR2 SVGAGI. V trimming: 1 base; J trimming: 5 bases; junction bases outside the gene matches: 9. This CDR3 spans 17 amino acids. Together with a sample-barcoded 5' primer, a J-beta primer mix was included in a second PCR lasting about 6 to 12 cycles. MiXCR, applied by TCRdb to the 5' RACE reads, yields one record per CDR3 protein. The sample includes about 1,000,000 distinct CDR3 sequences, more than 35% of them seen just once. V usage is TRBV6-5 and J usage is TRBJ2-1; 9 bases map to TRBD2. The receptor was derived from a woman aged 60-75 years in good health. Material for sequencing was blood. CDR3 sequence reads: CASSYLSSGITDNEQFF. The CDR3 nucleotides read TGTGCCAGCAGTTACTTGTCTAGCGGGATTACCGACAATGAGCAGTTCTTC.